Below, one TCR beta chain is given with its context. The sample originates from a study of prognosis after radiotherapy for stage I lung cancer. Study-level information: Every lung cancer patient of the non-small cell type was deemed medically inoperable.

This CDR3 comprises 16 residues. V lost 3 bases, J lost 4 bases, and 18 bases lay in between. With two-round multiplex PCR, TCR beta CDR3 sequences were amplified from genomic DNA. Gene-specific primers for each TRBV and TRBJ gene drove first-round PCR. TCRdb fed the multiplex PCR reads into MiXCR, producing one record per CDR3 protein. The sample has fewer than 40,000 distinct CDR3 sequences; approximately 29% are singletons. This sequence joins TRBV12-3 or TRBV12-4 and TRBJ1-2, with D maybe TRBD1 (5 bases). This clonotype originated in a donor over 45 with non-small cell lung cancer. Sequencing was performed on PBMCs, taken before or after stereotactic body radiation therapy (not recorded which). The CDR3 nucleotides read TGTGCCAGCAGTTTTTTGGTGGGGCCGAGGGGCTATGGCTACACCTTC. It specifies CASSFLVGPRGYGYTF.